The T cell receptor beta chain described here comes from a study of T cells in Graves' hyperthyroidism and ophthalmopathy. Amplified TCR beta CDR3 regions came from RNA transcripts. The TCR CDR3 was amplified in a first-round RT-PCR using the HTBI primer set. TCRdb reanalysed the multiplex PCR reads using MiXCR and keeps one entry per CDR3 protein. The sample lists 350,000 to 500,000 distinct CDR3 sequences, about 13% occurring once. Uncontrolled infection, other autoimmune disease, pregnancy or lactation led to exclusion. This clonotype was seen ten or more times. Germline CDR1 SNHLY, CDR2 FYNNEI. This CDR3 has 13 amino acids. The trim removed 6 bases at V and 2 bases at J, leaving 1 base unmatched.

Sequences were obtained from blood. The rearrangement uses TRBV2 and TRBJ2-5; 9 bases are shared with TRBD1. The TCR sequence derives from a woman under 30 with Graves' hyperthyroidism. CDR3 loop: CASRGTGQETQYF. DNA for the CDR3: TGTGCCAGCAGGGGGACAGGGCAAGAGACCCAGTACTTC. The full variable domain, its missing parts supplied by reference TRBV2 and TRBJ2-5, is EPEVTQTPSHQVTQMGQEVILRCVPISNHLYFYWYRQILGQKVEFLVSFYNNEISEKSEIFDDQFSVERPDGSNFTLKIRSTKLEDSAMYFCASRGTGQETQYFGPGTRLLVL.